Below, 19 T cell receptor beta chains from the same sample are listed, as sequenced in a study of cytomegalovirus exposure and HLA in healthy donors. The PCR was carried out with 60 Vbeta primers and 13 Jbeta primers. Profiled with immunoSEQ multiplex PCR; TCRdb holds only in-frame clones, not every one. Among about 140,000 clones, almost 85% were seen once, and the ten largest hold approximately 1.5%. Specimen: PBMCs. These receptors came from a young man in good health and CMV-seropositive.

The chain couples TRBV19 to TRBJ1-2; 7 nucleotides align to TRBD1. The CDR3 contains 16 residues. Germline lookup yields CDR1 LNHDA and CDR2 SQIVND (reference sequence). The trim removed 4 bases at V and 3 bases at J, leaving 11 bases unmatched. The CDR3 is CASSRAATGTDYGYTF. CDR3 sequence (DNA): TGTGCCAGTAGTAGGGCAGCGACAGGGACCGACTATGGCTACACCTTC.

This sequence joins TRBV27 and TRBJ2-7; 10 bases fit TRBD1. The CDR3 length is 13 residues. V was clipped by 6 bases and J by 6 bases; unmatched bases: 5. CDR1 and CDR2 (germline): MNHEY, SMNVEV (reference sequence). CDR3 sequence: CASRAGTGAEQYF. In nucleotides, the CDR3 is TGTGCCAGCAGAGCAGGGACAGGGGCCGAGCAGTACTTC.

V usage is TRBV7-2 and J usage is TRBJ2-2; TRBD2 aligns across 7 bases. The CDR3 spans 15 residues. The germline CDR1 and CDR2 sequences are SGHTA and FQGNSA. V lost 2 bases, J lost 2 bases, and 2 bases stayed unmatched. CDR3 DNA: TGTGCCAGCAGCTTATGGGAGGGTAACACCGGGGAGCTGTTTTTT. Encoded protein: CASSLWEGNTGELFF.

The chain has TRBV5-1 and TRBJ2-1; D perhaps matches TRBD2 (5 bases). The length of the CDR3 is 14 residues. Per germline, CDR1 SGHRS and CDR2 YFSETQ. Trimming took 0 bases from V and 9 from J, leaving 13 bases between them. CDR3 residues: CASSLDTSYGEQFF. The CDR3 DNA is TGCGCCAGCAGCTTGGATACTAGTTATGGTGAGCAGTTCTTC.

Worth noting for this clone: One end of the junction varies from germline; a read error may be responsible. The chain couples TRBV7-9 to TRBJ2-1, with TRBD1 matching 9 bases. In germline, CDR1 is SEHNR, CDR2 FQNEAQ (reference sequence). The CDR3 has 16 amino acids. DNA of the CDR3: TGTTCCAGCAGCTTTTCCGGGACAGGGATCTACAATGAGCAGTTCTTC. This translates into CSSSFSGTGIYNEQFF.

This chain connects TRBV2 to TRBJ1-5; 9 bases fit TRBD1. The germline V gene has CDR1 SNHLY and CDR2 FYNNEI. There are 15 residues in the CDR3. Germline trimming cut 6 bases from V and 3 bases from J; bases unmatched to any gene: 6. The CDR3 nucleotides read TGTGCCAGCAGAACCGGGACAGGGATCAATCAGCCCCAGCATTTT. It translates to CASRTGTGINQPQHF.

This chain connects TRBV9 to TRBJ2-1; a possible D gene is TRBD1 (5 bases). The ends were cut back, 4 bases at V and 16 bases at J, with 18 bases in the middle. Looked up from germline, CDR1 is SGDLS and CDR2 is YYNGEE. This CDR3 comprises 12 residues. CDR3 loop: CASSPHQGPPFF. The DNA for the CDR3 is TGTGCCAGCAGCCCCCACCAGGGTCCCCCTTTCTTC. Drawing the rest from reference TRBV9 and TRBJ2-1, the complete variable domain is DSGVTQTPKHLITATGQRVTLRCSPRSGDLSVYWYQQSLDQGLQFLIQYYNGEERAKGNILERFSAQQFPDLHSELNLSSLELGDSALYFCASSPHQGPPFFGPGTRLTVL.

V usage is TRBV11-3 and J usage is TRBJ2-7, with a weak D call TRBD2 (6 bases). CDR1 is SGHNT and CDR2 is YENEEA in the germline V gene. The CDR3 sequence is 17 residues long. The V end was cut by 5 bases, the J end by 2 bases, with 22 bases between. The CDR3 DNA is TGTGCCAGCAGCCTCCGCATAGTGGCGGGGCCCACCTACGAGCAGTACTTC. Amino acid sequence: CASSLRIVAGPTYEQYF.

This clone came up a few times. The chain carries TRBV28 and TRBJ1-2, with 7 bases that match TRBD1. Germline V lookup: CDR1 MDHEN, CDR2 SYDVKM. Trimming at V came to 2 bases and at J to 8 bases, leaving 5 bases not matched to a gene. The CDR3 spans 13 residues. Here the CDR3 DNA reads TGTGCCAGCAGTTTAGAGGGGGCTAGGGGCTACACCTTC. The encoded protein is CASSLEGARGYTF.

CDR3 nucleotides: TGCAGCGTTGAGGGGCTTAAGGTTAGCTCCTACAATGAGCAGTTCTTC. This gives the protein CSVEGLKVSSYNEQFF. The chain couples TRBV29-1 to TRBJ2-1; tentatively, D is TRBD1 (5 bases). Germline V CDR1 and CDR2: SQVTM, ANQGSEA. V was pared by 3 bases and J by 0 bases, with 15 bases between. The CDR3 covers 16 residues.

V is TRBV9 and J is TRBJ2-3; 10 positions match TRBD2. V was pared by 3 bases and J by 2 bases, with 9 bases of the junction left unmatched. The germline CDR1 and CDR2 sequences are SGDLS and YYNGEE. The CDR3 consists of 17 residues. In nucleotides, the CDR3 is TGTGCCAGCAGCGCCATTTGGACTAGCGGCTCCACAGATACGCAGTATTTT. Translated: CASSAIWTSGSTDTQYF.

This clone was found a few times. The chain links TRBV29-1 to TRBJ2-2; a weak D match, TRBD1 (5 bases). Germline values: CDR1 SQVTM, CDR2 ANQGSEA. The CDR3 has 13 amino acids. V gave up 4 bases and J gave up 5 bases, with 11 bases separating them. CDR3 nucleotide sequence: TGCAGCGTTGCGTCCCAGGGAACCGGGGAGCTGTTTTTT. This codes for CSVASQGTGELFF.

The gene calls are TRBV5-1 and TRBJ1-2; TRBD1 might be the D (6 bases). V was clipped by 0 bases and J by 3 bases, with 6 bases between them. Germline loops: CDR1 SGHRS, CDR2 YFSETQ. The CDR3 runs to 13 residues. CDR3 loop: CASSLGQDYGYTF. CDR3 nucleotide sequence: TGCGCCAGCAGCTTGGGACAGGACTATGGCTACACCTTC. Looking up the rest from reference TRBV5-1 and TRBJ1-2 gives the full variable domain: KAGVTQTPRYLIKTRGQQVTLSCSPISGHRSVSWYQQTPGQGLQFLFEYFSETQRNKGNFPGRFSGRQFSNSRSEMNVSTLELGDSALYLCASSLGQDYGYTFGSGTRLTVV.

This clone was detected once. V is TRBV19 and J is TRBJ1-3, with 7 bases aligning to TRBD1. Germline CDR1 is LNHDA and CDR2 is SQIVND (reference sequence). The V and J ends lost 7 bases and 0 bases, in that order; junction bases with no gene match: 6. The length of the CDR3 is 15 residues. Here the CDR3 DNA reads TGTGCCAGTACCGTACAGGGGTACTCTGGAAACACCATATATTTT. It yields the protein CASTVQGYSGNTIYF.

This clone was observed a single time. This chain links TRBV29-1 with TRBJ2-3, with TRBD1 identical over 7 bases. Trimming at V came to 6 bases and at J to 0 bases, leaving 6 bases not matched to a gene. The CDR3 totals 14 residues. Per germline, CDR1 SQVTM and CDR2 ANQGSEA. CDR3 sequence: CSVAGTASTDTQYF. The DNA of the CDR3 is TGCAGCGTCGCCGGGACAGCTAGCACAGATACGCAGTATTTT.

For the CDR3, the DNA is TGTGCCAGCAGCAGGGGGCGCGGCTACACCTTC. It is translated as CASSRGRGYTF. The rearrangement joins TRBV6-5 to TRBJ1-2, with 8 bases lining up with TRBD1. The CDR3 loop spans 11 amino acids. V was pared by 6 bases and J by 8 bases, with 2 bases of the junction left unmatched. Germline CDR1 and CDR2: MNHEY and SVGAGI.

CDR3 sequence reads: CASSAKGGLAEVHEQFF. The CDR3 DNA reads as TGTGCCAGCAGCGCCAAAGGGGGACTAGCAGAGGTCCATGAGCAGTTCTTC. The chain joins TRBV9 to TRBJ2-1; 9 nucleotides line up with TRBD2. V dropped 3 bases and J dropped 8; count of bases not matched to a gene: 15. CDR1 is SGDLS and CDR2 is YYNGEE in the germline V gene. The CDR3 has 17 residues.

The V and J genes are TRBV28 and TRBJ1-1; TRBD1 aligns across 9 bases. Germline values: CDR1 MDHEN, CDR2 SYDVKM. This CDR3 spans 17 amino acids. V was pared by 3 bases and J by 5 bases, with 13 bases of the junction left unmatched. CDR3 residues: CASSFGDTGGLRTEAFF. For the CDR3, the DNA is TGTGCCAGCAGTTTCGGAGATACAGGGGGCTTGAGAACTGAAGCTTTCTTT.

The chain links TRBV9 to TRBJ2-3; D perhaps matches TRBD2 (5 bases). The CDR3 is made up of 13 amino acids. The germline gives CDR1 SGDLS, CDR2 YYNGEE. V gave up 4 bases and J gave up 5 bases, with 11 bases separating them. The chain's CDR3 is CASSPPAGDTQYF. DNA for the CDR3: TGTGCCAGCAGCCCCCCCGCGGGAGATACGCAGTATTTT.